The T cell receptor beta chain described here comes from a study of blood T cell repertoires in COVID-19. Whole-study context: Samples representing acute and convalescent COVID-19 were sourced from the United States, Italy and Spain. The cDNA or gDNA used as material had been derived from T cells, B-cell-depleted T cells, or PBMCs.

In the original analysis: Estimates of nucleated cell counts were drawn from the amplification of reference gene primers. The repertoire was sequenced with immunoSEQ multiplex PCR; TCRdb's copy has only in-frame clones and lacks some. That table furnishes V, J and clone size, whereas the DNA furnished D and trimming. The sample lists approximately 200,000 clones, around nine tenths occurring once. Germline V CDR1 and CDR2: SGHVS, FQNEAQ. V trimming: 5 bases; J trimming: 7 bases; junction bases outside the gene matches: 10. This CDR3 is built from 16 residues. The sample comprised peripheral blood. The sequence was obtained from a man aged 60 to 69 who had recovered from COVID-19. The J gene is TRBJ1-4, the V gene TRBV7-8; 10 positions match TRBD1. The CDR3: CASSPKRQGAIEKLFF. The CDR3, as DNA: TGTGCCAGCAGCCCCAAGAGACAGGGGGCTATTGAAAAACTGTTTTTT.